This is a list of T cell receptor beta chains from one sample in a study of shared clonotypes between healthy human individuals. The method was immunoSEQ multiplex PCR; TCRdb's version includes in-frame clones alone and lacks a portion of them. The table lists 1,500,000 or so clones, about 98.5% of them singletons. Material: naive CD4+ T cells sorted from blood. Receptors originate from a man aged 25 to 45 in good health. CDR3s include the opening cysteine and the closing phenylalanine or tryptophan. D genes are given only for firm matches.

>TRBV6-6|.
CASSYPPQGSHQPQHF
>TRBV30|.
CAWSVDSGNTIYF
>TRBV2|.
CASTERTETQYF
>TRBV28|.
CASSFSGSYEQYF
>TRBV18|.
CASSPRSGRSVQPQHF
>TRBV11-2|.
CASSLMGSNQPQHF
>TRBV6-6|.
CASSYYAGYNQPQHF
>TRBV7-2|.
CASSISLYEQYF
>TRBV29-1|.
CSVHIAGAGSKETQYF
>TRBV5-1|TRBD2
CASSWGLAGVETQYF
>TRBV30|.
CAWTRGPRETQYF
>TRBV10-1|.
CASSETSVREQYF
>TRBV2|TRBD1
CASSEMGQGIKGQFF
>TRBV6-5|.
CASSYRSSYEQYF
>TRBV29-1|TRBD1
CSVEVGTGLRYTF
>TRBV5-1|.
CASSLEALSGANVLTF
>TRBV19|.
CASSIVSSNQPQHF
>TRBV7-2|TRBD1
CASRQPGQDYGYTF
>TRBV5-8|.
CASSLGLGMNTEAFF
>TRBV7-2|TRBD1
CASSLISADRVGGKETQYF
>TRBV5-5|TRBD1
CASSYPGTGNPAYF
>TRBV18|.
CASSPPDQPQHF
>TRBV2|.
CASSEGGLRAWYF
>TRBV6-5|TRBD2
CASSTFTAGTGELFF
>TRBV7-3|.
CASSPFGLEAQYF
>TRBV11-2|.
CASRLGLKESEAFF
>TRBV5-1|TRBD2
CASSLASSGSSYNEQFF
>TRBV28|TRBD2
CASSLSGAGANVLTF
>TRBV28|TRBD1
CASRLTGSGELFF
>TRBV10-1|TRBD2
CASSSSGRRADTQYF
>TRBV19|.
CASSIGAGRTYNEQFF
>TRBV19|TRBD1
CASSNPPGTGNNQPQHF
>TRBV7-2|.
CASLPPEYTDTQYF
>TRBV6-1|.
CASSRAGQSQDTQYF
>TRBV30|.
CAYPQQGGYGYTF
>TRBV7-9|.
CASSLALPQGQFF
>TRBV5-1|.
CASSFLTGETQYF
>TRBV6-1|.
CASSVFSNQPQHF
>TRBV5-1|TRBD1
CASSLSTGEGSGANVLTF
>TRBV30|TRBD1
CATGGFGEQYF
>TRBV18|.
CASSPRRTATTYEQYF
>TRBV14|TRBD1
CASSRTQGLGTEAFF